This section outlines one T cell receptor beta chain sequence together with its context. Its recognized antigen is unknown. No base-level quality is on record; no much larger clone is a single base apart. The CDR3 contains 14 residues, cysteine and phenylalanine counted. The entry retains the CDR3 DNA only, 42 bases that are in frame from base 1. V loses 0 bases of germline sequence and J loses 6 bases, and the interval between the two ends is 7 bases. The germline V gene yields SGDLS for CDR1 and YYNGEE for CDR2. This specimen comes from a study of blood T cell repertoires in COVID-19 (TCRdb year 2020). Regarding the research as a whole: Samples covering the acute and convalescent phases of COVID-19 were provided by collaborators in the United States, Italy and Spain. Where HLA class I and class II types were available, the types were taken from metadata supplied by the sample provider, not from assay-based typing. The material from the prospective study consisted of cDNA or gDNA derived from T cells, B-cell-depleted T cells, or PBMCs. Sample metadata almost always included a de-identified subject ID, COVID-19 status, age in years and sex. The repertoires were released in a freely available public database intended as a resource for research on the immune response to SARS-CoV-2. Subjects who had been exposed to COVID-19, were actively infected with it, or had recovered from it provided the deeply sampled blood TCRbeta repertoires that made up the dataset. Samples came from the ongoing ImmuneRACE study (first 160 participants) plus 1,254 subjects from 6 global collaborators.

Whole blood was collected in K2EDTA tubes by collaborating institutions according to the institutions' own protocols. Collaborator samples were shipped for TCRbeta analysis as frozen whole blood, isolated PBMCs, or DNA extracted from either sample type. TCRbeta CDR3 regions were amplified from genomic DNA by means of the immunoSEQ Assay, a bias-controlled multiplex PCR. The authors processed their data as follows. The number of nucleated cells in each sample was estimated by amplification of reference gene primers within the assay. Sequence reads were collapsed and filtered to measure the absolute abundance of every unique TCRbeta CDR3 rearrangement. For each sample, productive Simpson clonality was calculated as the square root of Simpson's diversity index over productive rearrangements. In its TCRdb copy, this immuneACCESS table keeps in-frame sequences only and misses some clones. Where compared with another copy, unresolved V genes explain less than half of these, and the others have no known cause. The D gene and trimming were derived from the DNA, and the V and J assignments and clone size from that table. A total of tens of thousands of clones appear in this sample, roughly 88% of them only once. The ten largest clones add up to around 3% of the sample.

General findings and caveats noted by the study authors: The quantity of clinical and demographic metadata differed by source and by participant and was supplied without curation.

The clonotype was recovered from a woman older than 75 with acute or convalescent COVID-19. The sequenced sample was peripheral blood. The sequence links TRBV9 to TRBJ1-6, and perhaps TRBD1 as D gene, on 5 matching bases. The CDR3 protein: CASSVGQGNSPLHF. The DNA reads TGTGCCAGCAGCGTAGGGCAGGGTAATTCACCCCTCCACTTT.